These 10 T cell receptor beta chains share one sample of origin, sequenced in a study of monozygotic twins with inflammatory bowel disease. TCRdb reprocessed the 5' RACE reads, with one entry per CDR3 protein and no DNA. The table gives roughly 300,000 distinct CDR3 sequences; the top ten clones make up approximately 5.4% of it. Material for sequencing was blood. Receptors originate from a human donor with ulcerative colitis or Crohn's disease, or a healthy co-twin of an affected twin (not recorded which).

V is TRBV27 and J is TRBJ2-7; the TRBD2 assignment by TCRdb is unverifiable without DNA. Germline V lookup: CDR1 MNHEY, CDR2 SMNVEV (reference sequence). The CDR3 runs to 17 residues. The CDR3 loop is CASSLWKRRARSYEQYF.

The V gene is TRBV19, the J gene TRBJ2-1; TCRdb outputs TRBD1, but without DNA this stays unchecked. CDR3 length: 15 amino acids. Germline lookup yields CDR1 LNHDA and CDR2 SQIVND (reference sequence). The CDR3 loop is CASRSGTGGHNEQFF.

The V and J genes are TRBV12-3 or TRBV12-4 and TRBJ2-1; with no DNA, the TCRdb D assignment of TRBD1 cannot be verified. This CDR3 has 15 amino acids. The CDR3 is CASSLEVYSGDEQFF.

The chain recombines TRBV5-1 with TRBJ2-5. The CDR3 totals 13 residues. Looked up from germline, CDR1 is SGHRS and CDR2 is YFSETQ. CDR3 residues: CASGLGFEETQYF.

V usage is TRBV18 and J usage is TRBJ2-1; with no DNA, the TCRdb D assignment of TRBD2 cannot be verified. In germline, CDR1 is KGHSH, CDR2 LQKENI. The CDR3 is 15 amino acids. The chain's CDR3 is CASSPSPQNLNEQFF.

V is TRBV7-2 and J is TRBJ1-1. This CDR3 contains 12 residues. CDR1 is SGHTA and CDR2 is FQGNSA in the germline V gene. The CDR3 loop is CASSFLGIEAFF.

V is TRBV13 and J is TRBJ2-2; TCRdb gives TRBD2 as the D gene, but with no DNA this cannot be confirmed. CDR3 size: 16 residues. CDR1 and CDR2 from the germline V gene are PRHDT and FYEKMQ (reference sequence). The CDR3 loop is CASSLELAGITGELFF.

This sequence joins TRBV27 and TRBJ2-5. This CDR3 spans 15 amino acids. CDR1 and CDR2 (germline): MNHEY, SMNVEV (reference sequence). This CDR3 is CASSLNSVYQETQYF.

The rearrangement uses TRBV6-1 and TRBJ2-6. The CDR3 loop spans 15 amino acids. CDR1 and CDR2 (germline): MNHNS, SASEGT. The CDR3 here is CASSPRVSGANVLTF.

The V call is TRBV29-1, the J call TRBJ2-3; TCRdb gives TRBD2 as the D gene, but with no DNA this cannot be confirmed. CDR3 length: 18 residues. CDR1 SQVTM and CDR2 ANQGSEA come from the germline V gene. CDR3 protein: CSVEEETRLVKGTDTQYF.